The 28 T cell receptor beta chains below come from one sample, sequenced in a study of shared T cell receptors in the human thymus (dated by TCRdb to the early 2020s). The protocol used for the library was the immunoSEQ multiplex PCR assay. TCRdb holds this immuneACCESS table with in-frame rearrangements only. Some clones are missing; in checked studies, unresolved V genes explain under half, and the rest has no known cause. The sample profile shows hundreds of thousands of clones; more than 75% of them were found once. Jointly, the top ten make up 0.0095% to 0.012% of the sample. The sample was also reused in another study, on human thymus T cells.

The sequenced material came from thymocytes. Source of these receptors: a boy younger than two with a congenital heart defect. Donor details come from another sample of the same person, matched by shared clones.

For the CDR3, the DNA is TGTGCCAGCAGCCAAGGGCTAGCGGGACGCTACAATGAGCAGTTCTTC. Translating gives CASSQGLAGRYNEQFF. The rearrangement uses TRBV14 and TRBJ2-1; 9 bases map to TRBD2. Germline CDR1 is SGHDN and CDR2 is FVKESK. The CDR3 runs 16 residues. V dropped 1 base and J dropped 3; count of bases not matched to a gene: 4.

The gene calls are TRBV4-3 and TRBJ2-7, with D unclear. Germline loops: CDR1 LGHNA, CDR2 YSLEER. V was trimmed by 0 bases and J by 1 base, leaving 10 bases between them. The length of the CDR3 is 15 residues. CDR3 in DNA: TGCGCCAGCAGCCAAGAAGCGAGAGGTTCCTACGAGCAGTACTTC. Translation: CASSQEARGSYEQYF.

CDR3: CASSLSRAGGPGTDTQYF. The CDR3 coding sequence is TGTGCCAGCAGCTTAAGTCGAGCGGGAGGGCCTGGCACAGATACGCAGTATTTT. The chain has TRBV7-6 and TRBJ2-3, with TRBD2 matching over 10 bases. The V segment lost 2 bases and the J segment 1 base; nucleotides outside the gene matches: 9. Germline assignment: CDR1 SGHVS and CDR2 FNYEAQ. The CDR3 is 18 residues long.

The chain recombines TRBV5-1 with TRBJ2-3, with 10 bases matching TRBD2. The trim removed 4 bases at V and 1 base at J, leaving 15 bases unmatched. Germline lookup yields CDR1 SGHRS and CDR2 YFSETQ. The CDR3 has 19 amino acids. The DNA for the CDR3 is TGCGCCAGCAGCGACAGTTCTGGAGCGGGAGGGCCGCGCACAGATACGCAGTATTTT. As protein: CASSDSSGAGGPRTDTQYF.

The CDR3 region is CASRFRGCGYTF. The CDR3 DNA reads as TGTGCCAGCAGGTTCAGGGGGTGTGGCTACACCTTC. This chain joins TRBV5-6 and TRBJ1-2; 7 positions agree with TRBD1. Germline CDR1 SGHDT, CDR2 YYEEEE. The CDR3 is 12 amino acids. Losses at the gene ends were 5 bases for V and 7 bases for J; bases not matched to a gene: 5.

This clone was detected only once. V is TRBV30 and J is TRBJ2-5; 8 bases fit TRBD1. CDR1 is GTSNPN and CDR2 is SVGIG in the germline V gene (reference sequence). This CDR3 is built from 13 residues. The V and J ends lost 4 bases and 5 bases, in that order; junction bases with no gene match: 6. CDR3 in amino acids: CAWIDRGGETQYF. For the CDR3, the DNA is TGTGCCTGGATCGACAGGGGTGGCGAGACCCAGTACTTC.

The chain employs TRBV29-1 and TRBJ1-1, with 7 bases identical to TRBD1. Germline lookup yields CDR1 SQVTM and CDR2 ANQGSEA. The CDR3 has 13 residues. J lost 4 bases, V lost 3 bases, and 5 bases had no gene match. DNA for the CDR3: TGCAGCGTTGATCCGACAGGGTCCACTGAAGCTTTCTTT. Amino acid sequence: CSVDPTGSTEAFF.

This chain joins TRBV5-4 and TRBJ2-1, with D maybe TRBD1 (6 bases). This CDR3 contains 15 residues. Germline V gives CDR1 SGHNT, CDR2 YYREEE (reference sequence). The V gene lost 0 bases and the J gene lost 4 bases, with 11 bases spanning the gap. CDR3 bases: TGTGCCAGCAGCTTGGCTCTAGGGGGATACAATGAGCAGTTCTTC. Translated, it gives CASSLALGGYNEQFF.

The chain couples TRBV7-2 to TRBJ2-5; D is possibly TRBD2 (6 bases). This CDR3 is built from 19 residues. Germline V lookup: CDR1 SGHTA, CDR2 FQGNSA. V dropped 5 bases and J dropped 1 base, with 26 bases sitting between them. The CDR3 sequence: CASSNNFKRRTSLQETQYF. For the CDR3, the DNA is TGTGCCAGCAGCAACAACTTTAAACGTAGAACTAGCCTCCAAGAGACCCAGTACTTC.

The chain employs TRBV15 and TRBJ2-7; maybe TRBD2 (6 bases). CDR1 LNHNV and CDR2 YYDKDF come from the germline V gene (reference sequence). V was cut by 1 base and J by 1 base, with 8 bases left in between. The CDR3 sequence is 14 residues long. CDR3 DNA: TGTGCCACCAGCAGAGGGCGGGGATCCTACGAGCAGTACTTC. Translating it yields CATSRGRGSYEQYF. Supplemented by reference TRBV15 and TRBJ2-7, the full variable domain reads DAMVIQNPRYQVTQFGKPVTLSCSQTLNHNVMYWYQQKSSQAPKLLFHYYDKDFNNEADTPDNFQSRRPNTSFCFLDIRSPGLGDTAMYLCATSRGRGSYEQYFGPGTRLTVT.

The chain joins TRBV4-1 to TRBJ2-1, with D possibly TRBD1 on 6 matching bases. The CDR3 has 15 residues. Germline CDR1 reads MGHRA; CDR2 reads YSYEKL. The ends were cut back, 2 bases at V and 4 bases at J, with 12 bases in the middle. The CDR3 protein is CASSQKRTAYNEQFF. The CDR3 DNA sequence: TGCGCCAGCAGCCAAAAAAGGACAGCTTACAATGAGCAGTTCTTC.

J is TRBJ2-1 and V is TRBV6-1, with D maybe TRBD2 (7 bases). Trimming took 2 bases from V and 7 from J, leaving 12 bases between them. This CDR3 is 14 amino acids long. Germline V gene data show CDR1 as MNHNS and CDR2 as SASEGT. CDR3 region: CASSERKGGNEQFF. Here the CDR3 DNA reads TGTGCCAGCAGTGAAAGGAAGGGGGGGAATGAGCAGTTCTTC.

The rearrangement links TRBV11-2 to TRBJ1-3, with D possibly TRBD1 on 5 matching bases. The V gene lost 4 bases and the J gene lost 3 bases, with 16 bases spanning the gap. This CDR3 contains 16 residues. Germline V lookup: CDR1 SGHAT, CDR2 FQNNGV. This chain's CDR3 is CASSWGGVRGGNTIYF. The CDR3, as DNA: TGTGCCAGCAGCTGGGGGGGGGTGCGGGGTGGAAACACCATATATTTT.

V usage is TRBV6-1 and J usage is TRBJ2-2; tentatively, D is TRBD2 (6 bases). The CDR3 runs to 15 residues. Deletions cut 10 bases from V and 6 bases from J, with 21 bases between. Germline V gene sequence: CDR1 MNHNS, CDR2 SASEGT. CDR3 sequence: CATRKGRPQAGELFF. The CDR3 DNA sequence: TGTGCCACCCGGAAGGGGAGGCCCCAGGCCGGGGAGCTGTTTTTT.

The V and J genes are TRBV25-1 and TRBJ2-7; D possibly corresponds to TRBD1 (5 bases). V lost 4 bases, J lost 2 bases, and 6 bases lay in between. Germline assignment: CDR1 MGHDK and CDR2 SYGVNS. The CDR3 has 12 residues. The CDR3 DNA reads as TGTGCCAGCAGTGGACAGACCTACGAGCAGTACTTC. Its translation is CASSGQTYEQYF.

The J gene is TRBJ1-2, the V gene TRBV19; 7 bases match TRBD1. The germline V gene has CDR1 LNHDA and CDR2 SQIVND (reference sequence). J was trimmed by 0 bases and V by 4 bases; bases with no gene match: 11. There are 17 residues in the CDR3. CDR3 coding DNA: TGTGCCAGTAGTACAGATGACAGGGCGACGGCTAACTATGGCTACACCTTC. Encoded protein: CASSTDDRATANYGYTF.

The chain joins TRBV9 to TRBJ2-7, with 12 bases matching TRBD2. The length of the CDR3 is 15 residues. Germline V CDR1 and CDR2: SGDLS, YYNGEE. With V trimmed by 7 bases and J by 3 bases, 8 bases remained unmatched. The CDR3 DNA reads as TGTGCCAGCTGTCTAGCGGGAGGGTGTTTCTACGAGCAGTACTTC. Translated: CASCLAGGCFYEQYF.

The table lists this clone with a count of one. The DNA of the CDR3 is TGTGCCAGCAGCCCACATTTTCGGTTCTCATTGCGGGACGCCCCCTACAATGAGCAGTTCTTC. Its translation: CASSPHFRFSLRDAPYNEQFF. The V call is TRBV7-6, the J call TRBJ2-1, with a tentative D call TRBD2 (6 bases). The V end lost 5 bases, the J end lost 2 bases, and 31 bases lay between the germline ends. Germline values: CDR1 SGHVS, CDR2 FNYEAQ. The CDR3 spans 21 residues.

As regards this clone: Compared with germline, one end of the junction differs, possibly owing to a read error. The chain employs TRBV12-5 and TRBJ2-7; no reliable D call. Germline CDR1 and CDR2: LGHNT and FRNRAP. The CDR3 length is 9 residues. In DNA, the CDR3 is TGTGCTAGTGGTCCCCCGAACATCTTC. Protein product: CASGPPNIF.

The chain recombines TRBV25-1 with TRBJ1-5, with 8 bases aligning to TRBD1. This CDR3 is built from 14 residues. The V and J ends lost 5 bases and 5 bases, in that order; junction bases with no gene match: 5. The V gene's germline CDR1 is MGHDK and CDR2 SYGVNS. CDR3 DNA sequence: TGTGCCAGCAGTCTCAGGGGGCGAGATCAGCCCCAGCATTTT. Amino acids: CASSLRGRDQPQHF.

Only a few counts were recorded for this clone. This chain connects TRBV28 to TRBJ2-7; D might be TRBD2 (6 bases). V was clipped by 8 bases and J by 1 base, with 15 bases between them. This CDR3 contains 14 residues. CDR1 and CDR2 (germline): MDHEN, SYDVKM. The CDR3, as DNA: TGTGCCAGCGGAAAGCGGGCAGGTTCCTACGAGCAGTACTTC. Its translation: CASGKRAGSYEQYF.

The CDR3 spells CASRNGTVELLFF. The CDR3 DNA is TGTGCCAGCAGAAACGGGACAGTGGAGTTGCTGTTTTTT. This chain connects TRBV6-1 to TRBJ2-2; 7 bases line up with TRBD1. There are 13 residues in the CDR3. V shed 6 bases, J shed 13 bases, and the junction held 11 bases outside the gene matches. Germline V gene lookup returns CDR1 MNHNS and CDR2 SASEGT.

The chain couples TRBV7-8 to TRBJ1-3; TRBD1 might be the D (5 bases). Deletions cut 2 bases from V and 0 bases from J, with 11 bases between. Looked up from germline, CDR1 is SGHVS and CDR2 is FQNEAQ. The CDR3 has 16 amino acids. The DNA for the CDR3 is TGTGCCAGCAGCTTACGGACACCGTACTCTGGAAACACCATATATTTT. This codes for CASSLRTPYSGNTIYF.

Of note for this clone: This CDR3 is also generated by other DNA sequences in the sample. This chain connects TRBV18 to TRBJ2-1; the match to TRBD1 covers 10 bases. Trimming removed 2 bases from V and 4 bases from J; junction bases left unmatched: 2. The CDR3 is 15 amino acids. CDR1 and CDR2 (germline): KGHSH, LQKENI. The chain's CDR3 is CASSPRTGGYNEQFF. The CDR3 bases are TGTGCCAGCTCACCAAGGACAGGGGGTTACAATGAGCAGTTCTTC.

The chain has TRBV23-1 and TRBJ1-5; a weak D match, TRBD1 (5 bases). TRBV23-1 is filed as an ORF, its function uncertain. V gave up 8 bases and J gave up 6 bases, with 20 bases separating them. There are 15 residues in the CDR3. The CDR3 protein is CASCPRNPGGQPQHF. The CDR3 DNA follows: TGCGCCAGCTGTCCGCGGAACCCGGGGGGTCAGCCCCAGCATTTT.

This chain connects TRBV28 to TRBJ2-1; D may be TRBD2 (6 bases). CDR3 length equals 17 residues. The germline CDR1 and CDR2 sequences are MDHEN and SYDVKM. V was trimmed by 5 bases and J by 4 bases, leaving 21 bases between them. The CDR3 spells CASSPSRDCCLYNEQFF. DNA for the CDR3: TGTGCCAGCAGTCCATCCCGGGACTGCTGCCTTTACAATGAGCAGTTCTTC.

This rearrangement joins TRBV6-8 to TRBJ2-1; D possibly corresponds to TRBD2 (6 bases). CDR1 and CDR2 from the germline V gene are MNHGY and SAAAGT. V was shortened by 5 bases and J by 6 bases, with 14 bases between the two germline ends. The CDR3 is 14 amino acids. This chain's CDR3 is CASSPRLVGNEQFF. CDR3 DNA: TGTGCCAGCAGTCCTCGACTAGTGGGCAATGAGCAGTTCTTC.

The genes are TRBV7-9 and TRBJ2-7, with D possibly matching TRBD2 (6 bases). CDR3 length: 14 amino acids. Germline V gives CDR1 SEHNR, CDR2 FQNEAQ (reference sequence). Trimming left V 1 base short and J 5 bases short, with 12 bases between. CDR3 DNA: TGTGCCAGCAGCTTAGGGGGAGGTCCCCACGAGCAGTACTTC. Its protein product is CASSLGGGPHEQYF.